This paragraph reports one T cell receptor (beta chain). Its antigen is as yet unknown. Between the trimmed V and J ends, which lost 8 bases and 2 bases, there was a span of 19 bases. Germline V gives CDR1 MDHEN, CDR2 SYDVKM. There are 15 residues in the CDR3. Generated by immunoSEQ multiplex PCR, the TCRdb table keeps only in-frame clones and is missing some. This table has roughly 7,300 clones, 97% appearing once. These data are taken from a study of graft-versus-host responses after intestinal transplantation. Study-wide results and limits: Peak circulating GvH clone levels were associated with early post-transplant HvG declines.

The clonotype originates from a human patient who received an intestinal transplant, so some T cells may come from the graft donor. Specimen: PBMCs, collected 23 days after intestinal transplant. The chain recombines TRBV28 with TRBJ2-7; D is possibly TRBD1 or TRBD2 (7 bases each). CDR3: CASGGDSLRPYEQYF. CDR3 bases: TGTGCCAGCGGGGGGGACAGTCTGAGACCCTACGAGCAGTACTTC.